This is a list of T cell receptor beta chains from one sample in a study of graft-versus-host responses after intestinal transplantation. Generated by immunoSEQ multiplex PCR, the TCRdb table keeps only in-frame clones and is missing some. The repertoire includes several thousand clones, 75% of them detected once, and roughly 13% sits in the top ten. The material was ileum tissue, obtained approximately 230 days after intestinal transplant. The receptors shown here come from a human patient who received an intestinal transplant, so some T cells may come from the graft donor. Both conserved end residues are part of each CDR3. The D gene is left open where the match is weak. The size field is filled for only some rows; it gives once, few, many or a size class.

DNA: TGCAGCGTGTCCTACAGGGGCAATCAGCCCCAGCATTTT
CDR3: CSVSYRGNQPQHF
J: TRBJ1-5
V: TRBV29-1
D: NA
size: NA

DNA: TGTGCCATCAGTTCGGGAGGGGAAAAACTGTTTTTT
CDR3: CAISSGGEKLFF
J: TRBJ1-4
V: TRBV10-3
D: NA
size: NA

DNA: TGTGCCAGCAGTGGGGGCCGGGACAGGGGACTCCGGGACTATGGCTACACCTTC
CDR3: CASSGGRDRGLRDYGYTF
J: TRBJ1-2
V: TRBV6-1
D: TRBD1
size: NA

DNA: TGTGCCAGCAGCTTGGTGAGAGGGTCTGGGCAGCCCCAGCATTTT
CDR3: CASSLVRGSGQPQHF
J: TRBJ1-5
V: TRBV5-8
D: NA
size: NA

DNA: TGTGCCACCAGCAGAGTCCCCGGGACAGGGGTTTACAATGAGCAGTTCTTC
CDR3: CATSRVPGTGVYNEQFF
J: TRBJ2-1
V: TRBV15
D: TRBD1
size: few

DNA: TGTGCCAGCAGTGGGACTCTTCTCACAGATACGCAGTATTTT
CDR3: CASSGTLLTDTQYF
J: TRBJ2-3
V: TRBV28
D: NA
size: few

DNA: TGTGCCAGCAGTAAGTCGACAGGGCAAAGGGGCGAGCAGTACTTC
CDR3: CASSKSTGQRGEQYF
J: TRBJ2-7
V: TRBV2
D: TRBD1
size: medium-sized

DNA: TGTGCCAGTAGTTACGGGACAACTGACTATGGCTACACCTTC
CDR3: CASSYGTTDYGYTF
J: TRBJ1-2
V: TRBV19
D: NA
size: NA

DNA: TGTGCCAGCAGCTTATTAAGGTGGACGGGACAGGCTTTAAACACCATATATTTT
CDR3: CASSLLRWTGQALNTIYF
J: TRBJ1-3
V: TRBV7-8
D: TRBD1
size: NA

DNA: TGTGCCAGCAGTCTCGGAACGACAGGGAGCTCCTACGAGCAGTACTTC
CDR3: CASSLGTTGSSYEQYF
J: TRBJ2-7
V: TRBV28
D: TRBD1
size: NA

DNA: TGTGCCAGCGTTACAGGGGAGTTTGAAGAGACCCAGTACTTC
CDR3: CASVTGEFEETQYF
J: TRBJ2-5
V: TRBV2
D: TRBD1
size: once

DNA: TGTGCCAGCAGCGGGGGACTAGCGGGTTACAATGAGCAGTTCTTC
CDR3: CASSGGLAGYNEQFF
J: TRBJ2-1
V: TRBV9
D: TRBD2
size: NA

DNA: TGTGCCAGCAGCCAAGAGATCGGGAGCCCAGATACGCAGTATTTT
CDR3: CASSQEIGSPDTQYF
J: TRBJ2-3
V: TRBV4-2
D: NA
size: NA

DNA: TGCAGCGTTGACAGGGGGCAGGAGACCCAGTACTTC
CDR3: CSVDRGQETQYF
J: TRBJ2-5
V: TRBV29-1
D: TRBD1
size: medium-sized

DNA: TGTGCCTGGAGTTCCCACACGGGGCAGCCCCAGCATTTT
CDR3: CAWSSHTGQPQHF
J: TRBJ1-5
V: TRBV30
D: NA
size: NA

DNA: TGCAGCGTTGTCAGGGACTGGGGAGGCTACACCTTC
CDR3: CSVVRDWGGYTF
J: TRBJ1-2
V: TRBV29-1
D: NA
size: NA

DNA: TGTGCCAGCAGTGATAGAGCCCCCTACGAGCAGTACTTC
CDR3: CASSDRAPYEQYF
J: TRBJ2-7
V: TRBV2
D: NA
size: NA

DNA: TGTGCCAGCAGCTCCGGGGGAGTGGATGAAAAACTGTTTTTT
CDR3: CASSSGGVDEKLFF
J: TRBJ1-4
V: TRBV7-9
D: NA
size: NA

DNA: TGTGCCAGCAGCTTAGTTAGAGCGAACACCGGGGAGCTGTTTTTT
CDR3: CASSLVRANTGELFF
J: TRBJ2-2
V: TRBV7-6
D: NA
size: once

DNA: TGTGCCTGGAGTGTAAGCTTCTCCCTTGGAGAGACCCAGTACTTC
CDR3: CAWSVSFSLGETQYF
J: TRBJ2-5
V: TRBV30
D: NA
size: NA

DNA: TGTGCCAGCAGGGCCGGGACAGGGAGATACGAGCAGTACTTC
CDR3: CASRAGTGRYEQYF
J: TRBJ2-7
V: TRBV6-6
D: TRBD1
size: once

DNA: TGTGCCAGCAGCGCGGGACGGTTTATGAACACTGAAGCTTTCTTT
CDR3: CASSAGRFMNTEAFF
J: TRBJ1-1
V: TRBV6-1
D: NA
size: NA